Below are 25 T cell receptor beta chains sequenced from a single sample in a study of shared clonotypes between healthy human individuals (dated by TCRdb to the early 2020s). Library preparation was by the immunoSEQ multiplex PCR assay. TCRdb limited this immuneACCESS table to in-frame rearrangements with V and J called. A share of clones is missing; checked studies link under half to unresolved V genes, and the rest is unexplained. For this sample the table gives some 2.1 million clones, of which roughly 94% were detected only once. 0.13% of the sample belongs to the ten largest clones. The sequenced material came from naive CD4+ T cells sorted from blood. The label giving this sample's cell subset or site can be read as: CD45RA+ positively selected. The receptor set was obtained from a man aged 18 to 30 in good health.

This clone was seen only once. The V call is TRBV6-5, the J call TRBJ2-1; D perhaps matches TRBD1 (6 bases). Deletions cut 0 bases from V and 9 bases from J, with 15 bases between. The CDR3 sequence is 15 residues long. The germline CDR1 and CDR2 sequences are MNHEY and SVGAGI. In DNA form, the CDR3 reads TGTGCCAGCAGTTACTCTAGGGACAAAACTCCTGAGCAGTTCTTC. This codes for CASSYSRDKTPEQFF.

The J gene is TRBJ2-7, the V gene TRBV7-9; D unclear. CDR3 length: 14 residues. Trimming took off 2 bases at V and 3 bases at J, with 11 bases between the two ends. The germline gives CDR1 SEHNR, CDR2 FQNEAQ (reference sequence). The CDR3 here is CASSLTPTGYEQYF. Written as DNA, the CDR3 is TGTGCCAGCAGCTTAACGCCCACCGGCTACGAGCAGTACTTC.

The rearrangement joins TRBV28 to TRBJ2-7; D gene uncertain. The CDR3 spans 12 residues. Looked up from germline, CDR1 is MDHEN and CDR2 is SYDVKM. Trimming stripped 6 bases from V and 4 bases from J, with 10 bases between. CDR3: CASREHLYEQYF. The CDR3 DNA follows: TGTGCCAGCAGGGAGCATCTGTACGAGCAGTACTTC.

This sequence joins TRBV10-2 and TRBJ2-3, with 12 bases lining up with TRBD2. This CDR3 region has 16 residues. Per the germline V gene, CDR1 is WSHSY and CDR2 is SAAADI. V was pared by 6 bases and J by 1 base, with 5 bases of the junction left unmatched. The CDR3 coding sequence is TGCGCCAGCAGGGCGGGACTAGCGGGCGGCACAGATACGCAGTATTTT. It translates to CASRAGLAGGTDTQYF.

This clone was seen a single time. V gene TRBV11-3 combines with J gene TRBJ2-1, with TRBD2 identical over 7 bases. The V gene end was trimmed by 5 bases and the J gene end by 0 bases; junction bases not matched to a gene: 4. CDR3 length: 15 residues. The germline V gene encodes CDR1 SGHNT and CDR2 YENEEA. As DNA, the CDR3 is TGTGCCAGCAGCCGGGGGGAGAGCTCCTACAATGAGCAGTTCTTC. This sequence encodes CASSRGESSYNEQFF.

The rearrangement uses TRBV10-3 and TRBJ1-1, with TRBD1 identical over 7 bases. The germline gives CDR1 ENHRY, CDR2 SYGVKD. CDR3 length: 11 amino acids. The CDR3 DNA reads as TGTGGGACAGGTAGTTACACTGAAGCTTTCTTT. This encodes CGTGSYTEAFF.

The genes are TRBV2 and TRBJ1-5, with TRBD1 as a possible D gene (6 bases). The V end was cut by 6 bases, the J end by 1 base, with 13 bases between. The CDR3 has 15 amino acids. Germline loops: CDR1 SNHLY, CDR2 FYNNEI. Written as DNA, the CDR3 is TGTGCCAGCAGAACCAGGGGTGGGAGCAATCAGCCCCAGCATTTT. As protein: CASRTRGGSNQPQHF.

This clone was recorded once. This sequence joins TRBV14 and TRBJ1-1; D gene ambiguous. CDR1 is SGHDN, CDR2 FVKESK, per germline. Trimming left V 4 bases short and J 5 bases short, with 14 bases between. This CDR3 region has 14 residues. The chain's CDR3 is CASSRTLMGTEAFF. The CDR3 DNA is TGTGCCAGCAGCCGAACCTTGATGGGGACTGAAGCTTTCTTT.

This clone was observed once. The gene calls are TRBV27 and TRBJ2-7, with 7 bases aligning to TRBD1. Germline V gene lookup returns CDR1 MNHEY and CDR2 SMNVEV (reference sequence). With V trimmed by 8 bases and J by 4 bases, 20 bases remained unmatched. The CDR3 extends over 17 amino acids. CDR3 in amino acids: CASAISGTETFVYEQYF. In nucleotides, the CDR3 is TGTGCCAGCGCGATTTCCGGGACAGAAACATTCGTTTACGAGCAGTACTTC.

V and J are TRBV10-2 and TRBJ1-1; 10 bases agree with TRBD1. Germline CDR1 is WSHSY and CDR2 is SAAADI. With V trimmed by 6 bases and J by 1 base, 2 bases remained unmatched. The CDR3 has 14 residues. In nucleotides, the CDR3 is TGCGCCAGCAGCGACAGGGGGCGGAACACTGAAGCTTTCTTT. It yields the protein CASSDRGRNTEAFF.

Concerning this clone: This sample also contains other DNA sequences that code for the same CDR3. J is TRBJ2-1 and V is TRBV7-9, with unresolved D. Germline V gene lookup returns CDR1 SEHNR and CDR2 FQNEAQ (reference sequence). The V end lost 1 base, the J end lost 0 bases, and 7 bases lay between the germline ends. The CDR3 has 15 residues. The CDR3 region has the DNA TGTGCCAGCAGCTTAGTTCCGAGCTCCTACAATGAGCAGTTCTTC. This gives the protein CASSLVPSSYNEQFF.

The J gene is TRBJ1-1, the V gene TRBV11-2, with a possible D match to TRBD1 (5 bases). This CDR3 is 15 amino acids long. Germline CDR1 SGHAT, CDR2 FQNNGV. Trimming pared 2 bases from V and 0 bases from J, leaving 10 bases between. The CDR3 DNA follows: TGTGCCAGCAGCTTAATTCGGGGGATGAACACTGAAGCTTTCTTT. This gives the protein CASSLIRGMNTEAFF.

The CDR3 nucleotides read TGTGCCAGCATCCGAAAGTCTAGCGGGACCACCGGGGAGCTGTTTTTT. This encodes CASIRKSSGTTGELFF. V is TRBV7-9 and J is TRBJ2-2; 9 bases align to TRBD2. This CDR3 region has 16 residues. Unmatched junction bases numbered 10, after V lost 7 bases and J lost 4 bases. Germline V CDR1 and CDR2: SEHNR, FQNEAQ (reference sequence).

This clone was seen a single time. The chain recombines TRBV27 with TRBJ2-7; TRBD1 might be the D (7 bases). The CDR3 contains 15 residues. Trimming stripped 4 bases from V and 2 bases from J, with 15 bases between. Germline values: CDR1 MNHEY, CDR2 SMNVEV (reference sequence). The chain's CDR3 is CASSYKTGTPYEQYF. The CDR3, as DNA: TGTGCCAGCAGTTATAAGACAGGGACTCCCTACGAGCAGTACTTC.

The chain couples TRBV5-1 to TRBJ1-4, with 7 bases that match TRBD1. V dropped 4 bases and J dropped 4; count of bases not matched to a gene: 4. Germline assignment: CDR1 SGHRS and CDR2 YFSETQ. The CDR3 is 14 amino acids. The CDR3 sequence: CASSQTGLNEKLFF. The CDR3 DNA follows: TGCGCCAGCAGCCAGACAGGGCTTAATGAAAAACTGTTTTTT.

The chain joins TRBV4-1 to TRBJ1-5, with a tentative D call TRBD1 (6 bases). CDR1 MGHRA and CDR2 YSYEKL come from the germline V gene. There are 18 residues in the CDR3. Trimming took 0 bases from V and 3 from J, leaving 18 bases between them. CDR3 sequence (DNA): TGCGCCAGCAGCCAAGATGACGGGGGGCGGGTGGACAATCAGCCCCAGCATTTT. This translates into CASSQDDGGRVDNQPQHF.

V and J are TRBV11-2 and TRBJ1-1; possible D gene TRBD1, 5 bases. Trimming shortened V by 2 bases and J by 4 bases, and 11 bases separated the two germline ends. Germline CDR1 is SGHAT and CDR2 is FQNNGV. This CDR3 spans 14 amino acids. CDR3 coding DNA: TGTGCCAGCAGCTTACGCCCGGGGGGCACTGAAGCTTTCTTT. Encoded protein: CASSLRPGGTEAFF.

V is TRBV7-9 and J is TRBJ2-7; either TRBD1 or TRBD2 may supply D (5 bases each). There are 15 residues in the CDR3. Trimming took off 10 bases at V and 0 bases at J, with 19 bases between the two ends. CDR1 is SEHNR and CDR2 is FQNEAQ in the germline V gene (reference sequence). In nucleotides, the CDR3 is TGTGCCACCAACCCTGCCGGGGCAGGCTCCTACGAGCAGTACTTC. This codes for CATNPAGAGSYEQYF.

The table lists this clone with a count of one. The chain employs TRBV5-4 and TRBJ1-1; D possibly corresponds to TRBD1 (5 bases). This CDR3 contains 15 residues. V was clipped by 6 bases and J by 4 bases, with 19 bases between them. Germline assignment: CDR1 SGHNT and CDR2 YYREEE (reference sequence). The CDR3 loop reads CASTWGRAYGTEAFF. In DNA, the CDR3 is TGTGCCAGCACCTGGGGCAGGGCGTATGGCACTGAAGCTTTCTTT.

V is TRBV18 and J is TRBJ2-7; D unresolved. V lost 3 bases and J 2 bases, leaving 17 bases between the germline ends. The CDR3 extends over 16 amino acids. The germline CDR1 and CDR2 sequences are KGHSH and LQKENI. The CDR3 is CASSPSDYWGTYEQYF. The CDR3 region has the DNA TGTGCCAGCTCACCGTCCGATTATTGGGGAACCTACGAGCAGTACTTC.

This clone appeared a single time. J is TRBJ1-2 and V is TRBV4-3, with TRBD1 matching over 9 bases. CDR1 and CDR2 from the germline V gene are LGHNA and YSLEER. CDR3 size: 17 residues. Germline trimming cut 2 bases from V and 3 bases from J; bases unmatched to any gene: 10. CDR3 nucleotides: TGCGCCAGCAGCCAATCACAGGGGGCGCCCCCTTACTATGGCTACACCTTC. It codes for CASSQSQGAPPYYGYTF.

The J gene is TRBJ2-4, the V gene TRBV5-6; 10 positions match TRBD1. This CDR3 is built from 17 residues. The germline gives CDR1 SGHDT, CDR2 YYEEEE. Germline trimming cut 1 base from V and 1 base from J; bases unmatched to any gene: 5. The CDR3 nucleotides read TGTGCCAGCAGCTTGTTGGTGGGACAGGGGGCCAAAAACATTCAGTACTTC. As protein: CASSLLVGQGAKNIQYF.

The CDR3 sequence is CASSLGVEKLFF. As DNA, the CDR3 is TGTGCCAGCAGCTTGGGGGTTGAAAAACTGTTTTTT. The chain uses TRBV11-2 and TRBJ1-4, with D possibly TRBD1 on 5 matching bases. The CDR3 is 12 amino acids. The V end was cut by 3 bases, the J end by 7 bases, with 6 bases between. Germline values: CDR1 SGHAT, CDR2 FQNNGV.

The V gene is TRBV6-6, the J gene TRBJ2-7; 8 bases line up with TRBD2. Germline values: CDR1 MNHNY, CDR2 SVGAGI (reference sequence). The CDR3 spans 13 residues. J was trimmed by 13 bases and V by 2 bases; bases with no gene match: 10. Here the CDR3 reads CASSYVSSGTSYF. CDR3 sequence (DNA): TGTGCCAGCAGTTACGTTTCTAGTGGGACTAGTTACTTC.

The genes are TRBV4-1 and TRBJ1-6; D is perhaps TRBD1 (5 bases). V lost 2 bases and J lost 10, with 9 bases in between. This CDR3 has 13 amino acids. Germline V CDR1 and CDR2: MGHRA, YSYEKL. The CDR3 is CASSQTGVSPLHF. As DNA, the CDR3 is TGCGCCAGCAGCCAAACAGGTGTCTCACCCCTCCACTTT.